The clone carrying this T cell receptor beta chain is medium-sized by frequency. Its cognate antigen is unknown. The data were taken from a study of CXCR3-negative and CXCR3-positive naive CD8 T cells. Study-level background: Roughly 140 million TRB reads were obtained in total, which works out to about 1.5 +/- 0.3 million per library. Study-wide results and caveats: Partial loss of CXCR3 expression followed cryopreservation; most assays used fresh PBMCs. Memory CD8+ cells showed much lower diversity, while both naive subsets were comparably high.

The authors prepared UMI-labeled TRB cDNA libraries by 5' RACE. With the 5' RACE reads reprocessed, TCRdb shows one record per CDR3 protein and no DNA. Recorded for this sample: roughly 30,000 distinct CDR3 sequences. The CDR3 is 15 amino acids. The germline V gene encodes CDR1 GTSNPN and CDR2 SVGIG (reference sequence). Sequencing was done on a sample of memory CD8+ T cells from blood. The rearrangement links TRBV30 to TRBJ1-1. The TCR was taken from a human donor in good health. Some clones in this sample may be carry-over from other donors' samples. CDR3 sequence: CAWSVRLERGVTSFF.